Below are 14 T cell receptor beta chains sequenced from a single sample in a study of cytotoxic CD8 clonotypes in ibrutinib-treated CLL. Clones were sequenced by immunoSEQ multiplex PCR, and TCRdb holds only the in-frame ones, with some missing. The data hold 75,000 to 80,000 clones, with roughly 85% observed a single time. Source: PBMCs, taken after 24 months of ibrutinib treatment. All receptors come from a human donor with chronic lymphocytic leukemia.

This clone was counted a few times. The chain recombines TRBV7-2 with TRBJ2-1; TRBD2 aligns across 13 bases. Germline lookup yields CDR1 SGHTA and CDR2 FQGNSA. The CDR3 has 15 residues. The junction had 6 bases not matched to a gene; V was cut back by 3 bases and J by 10 bases. CDR3 in amino acids: CASSFGLAGDREQFF. As DNA, the CDR3 is TGTGCCAGCAGCTTTGGACTAGCGGGAGATCGGGAGCAGTTCTTC.

This sequence joins TRBV19 and TRBJ2-7; TRBD1 might be the D (5 bases). V was clipped by 3 bases and J by 4 bases, with 16 bases between them. CDR1 is LNHDA and CDR2 is SQIVND in the germline V gene (reference sequence). CDR3 length: 15 residues. The CDR3 nucleotides are TGTGCCAGTAGTATGAAGACTGGGCAGGGTTACGAGCAGTACTTC. Amino acid sequence: CASSMKTGQGYEQYF.

The chain is built from TRBV7-8 and TRBJ2-7; 10 bases are shared with TRBD2. Looked up from germline, CDR1 is SGHVS and CDR2 is FQNEAQ. Losses at the gene ends were 0 bases for V and 4 bases for J; bases not matched to a gene: 12. The CDR3 is 18 amino acids. Here the CDR3 DNA reads TGTGCCAGCAGCTTAGCGAGAGCTAGCGGGAGAATAGATTACGAGCAGTACTTC. Encoded protein: CASSLARASGRIDYEQYF.

The rearrangement uses TRBV6-5 and TRBJ1-4; maybe TRBD1 (6 bases). The V gene's germline CDR1 is MNHEY and CDR2 SVGAGI. This CDR3 spans 14 amino acids. Trimming took off 2 bases at V and 13 bases at J, with 17 bases between the two ends. The chain's CDR3 is CASSYARDTEALFF. In nucleotides, the CDR3 is TGTGCCAGCAGTTACGCTCGGGACACCGAGGCACTGTTTTTT.

The genes are TRBV7-2 and TRBJ2-4, with no clear D. Germline CDR1 SGHTA, CDR2 FQGNSA. This CDR3 contains 13 residues. V was pared by 1 base and J by 7 bases, with 8 bases between. CDR3 region: CASSLVSGNIQYF. CDR3 in DNA: TGTGCCAGCAGCTTAGTCTCCGGTAACATTCAGTACTTC.

The sample holds a few counts of this clone. The chain couples TRBV18 to TRBJ1-5; tentatively, D is TRBD1 (6 bases). Trimming removed 3 bases at V and 4 bases at J, with 7 bases between. Germline V CDR1 and CDR2: KGHSH, LQKENI. CDR3 length: 13 amino acids. CDR3 DNA: TGTGCCAGCTCACCGACAGGAAATCAGCCCCAGCATTTT. Protein sequence: CASSPTGNQPQHF.

This sequence joins TRBV19 and TRBJ2-2; D is perhaps TRBD2 (5 bases). Germline V lookup: CDR1 LNHDA, CDR2 SQIVND (reference sequence). Trimming pared 3 bases from V and 7 bases from J, leaving 12 bases between. The CDR3 has 14 amino acids. This CDR3 reads CASSISLRDGELFF. The CDR3 nucleotides are TGTGCCAGTAGTATTTCCTTACGGGACGGGGAGCTGTTTTTT.

This sequence joins TRBV28 and TRBJ2-3, with 7 nucleotides matching TRBD2. Germline CDR1 reads MDHEN; CDR2 reads SYDVKM. The CDR3 covers 14 residues. V shed 5 bases, J shed 4 bases, and the junction held 6 bases outside the gene matches. CDR3 nucleotides: TGTGCCAGCAGTCCAGGCGGGAGCTCAGATACGCAGTATTTT. It specifies CASSPGGSSDTQYF.

The rearrangement joins TRBV7-2 to TRBJ2-1; 8 positions agree with TRBD2. This CDR3 comprises 16 residues. Germline lookup yields CDR1 SGHTA and CDR2 FQGNSA. V was pared by 6 bases and J by 5 bases, with 12 bases of the junction left unmatched. CDR3 in DNA: TGTGCCAGCAGACTACCGGGACTAGGGGCCAACAATGAGCAGTTCTTC. Protein sequence: CASRLPGLGANNEQFF.

The sample holds one count of this clone. The chain is built from TRBV29-1 and TRBJ2-1; 9 bases match TRBD1. Germline CDR1 is SQVTM and CDR2 is ANQGSEA. V gave up 5 bases and J gave up 12 bases; unmatched junction bases: 17. CDR3 length: 15 amino acids. The CDR3 region has the DNA TGCAGCGTTTTCGGGTCCAGACAGGGGGGAATTCGGCAGTTCTTC. This gives the protein CSVFGSRQGGIRQFF.

This rearrangement joins TRBV18 to TRBJ2-5; 10 bases agree with TRBD2. With V trimmed by 2 bases and J by 3 bases, 3 bases remained unmatched. Germline assignment: CDR1 KGHSH and CDR2 LQKENI. The CDR3 contains 15 residues. CDR3 sequence (DNA): TGTGCCAGCTCACCAGCACTAGCGGGAAAAGAGACCCAGTACTTC. It is translated as CASSPALAGKETQYF.

The chain has TRBV28 and TRBJ2-7; 8 bases are shared with TRBD2. Trimming removed 11 bases from V and 3 bases from J; junction bases left unmatched: 3. The CDR3 length is 11 residues. Germline CDR1 MDHEN, CDR2 SYDVKM. CDR3 bases: TGTGCCTGCCGGGGGGGCTACGAGCAGTACTTC. It is translated as CACRGGYEQYF.

This chain joins TRBV2 and TRBJ2-6; D ambiguous. The V end lost 7 bases, the J end lost 0 bases, and 16 bases lay between the germline ends. This CDR3 spans 17 amino acids. Per the germline V gene, CDR1 is SNHLY and CDR2 is FYNNEI. This CDR3 reads CASKRTAQISGANVLTF. The CDR3 bases are TGTGCCAGCAAAAGGACGGCGCAAATCTCTGGGGCCAACGTCCTGACTTTC.

The V and J genes are TRBV18 and TRBJ2-7, with D perhaps matching TRBD2 (6 bases). There are 17 residues in the CDR3. CDR1 is KGHSH and CDR2 is LQKENI in the germline V gene. Trimming shortened V by 2 bases and J by 2 bases, and 19 bases separated the two germline ends. DNA of the CDR3: TGTGCCAGCTCACCATTCTCGGGCGGGACCCAAGCCTACGAGCAGTACTTC. It codes for CASSPFSGGTQAYEQYF.